This T cell receptor (beta chain) was documented in a study of vaccination and CD4 T cells after COVID-19. Study overall: Post-COVID specimens were obtained a median 101 days after diagnosis (range 35 to 161). The post-vaccine samples came a median roughly 72 days after dose two (range 14 to 241). Overlapping spike peptides of SARS-CoV-2, HCoV-NL63, HCoV-OC43 and HCoV-229E stimulated the cells.

The treatment here: roughly 10-day PBMC culture with coronavirus spike peptide pools or control peptides (ViraFEST assay). After expanding antigen-specific T cells with peptide pools, ViraFEST sequenced their TCRs. About this clonotype itself: Its specificity is not known.

Once obtained from cultured CD4+ T cells, the DNA was sequenced using the Oncomine TCR Beta short-read assay. Using its own MiXCR run on the PCR reads, TCRdb lists one record per CDR3 protein. This table has around 19,000 distinct CDR3 sequences, roughly 70% appearing once. Trimming removed 7 bases from V and 7 bases from J; junction bases left unmatched: 13. This CDR3 has 15 amino acids. CDR1 MDHEN and CDR2 SYDVKM come from the germline V gene. The sequence was obtained from a human donor who had recovered from COVID-19. Source material: CD4+ T cells from blood, cultured in vitro. The chain links TRBV28 to TRBJ1-2, with 9 bases that match TRBD1. The CDR3 spells CASTLLLGTGSGYTF. As DNA, the CDR3 is TGTGCCAGCACCCTTTTACTAGGGACAGGGAGTGGCTACACCTTC.